A single sample gave rise to the 29 T cell receptor beta chains below, sequenced in a study of T cell repertoires in cytomegalovirus infection. No antigen has been assigned to these receptors. TCRdb reprocessed the reads via MiXCR and lists one record per CDR3 protein. The table includes about 110,000 distinct CDR3 sequences, around 31% detected once. The sequencing here drew on CD8+ T cells from cultured PBMCs, taken from culture after CMV antigen stimulation. These receptors came from a human donor in good health (CMV status not recorded). Some clones in this sample may be carry-over from other donors' samples.

The CDR3 protein is CASSLAGQGVDQPQHF. In nucleotides, the CDR3 is TGTGCCAGCAGTTTGGCGGGACAGGGAGTTGATCAGCCCCAGCATTTT. The rearrangement uses TRBV12-3 or TRBV12-4 and TRBJ1-5; 9 bases align to TRBD1. This CDR3 region has 16 residues. J lost 5 bases, V lost 3 bases, and 8 bases had no gene match.

This clonotype showed up just a few times. The chain uses TRBV7-2 and TRBJ1-2; maybe TRBD1 (6 bases). CDR1 is SGHTA and CDR2 is FQGNSA in the germline V gene. V lost 5 bases, J lost 8 bases, and 24 bases lay in between. This CDR3 region has 16 residues. The CDR3 coding sequence is TGTGCCAGCAGCACCGAGGCCGGACAGACTTTTGAAGGCTACACCTTC. Translation: CASSTEAGQTFEGYTF.

This clonotype was detected many times. This sequence joins TRBV7-8 and TRBJ1-1; tentatively, D is TRBD1 (5 bases). The length of the CDR3 is 15 residues. V lost 0 bases to trimming and J lost 8 bases, with 16 bases between them. Germline V gives CDR1 SGHVS, CDR2 FQNEAQ. The CDR3: CASSLAYGWGKEAFF. CDR3 bases: TGTGCCAGCAGCTTAGCTTACGGGTGGGGGAAAGAAGCTTTCTTT.

This chain uses TRBV20-1 with TRBJ2-5, with 9 positions matching TRBD1. With 1 base clipped from V and 1 base from J, the junction kept 7 bases outside the gene matches. The CDR3 runs to 16 residues. The germline V gene encodes CDR1 DFQATT and CDR2 SNEGSKA (reference sequence). CDR3 amino acids: CSARGLDRGSQETQYF. CDR3 in DNA: TGCAGTGCTAGAGGCCTAGACAGGGGGAGCCAAGAGACCCAGTACTTC.

This clonotype was counted a few times. The V call is TRBV7-8, the J call TRBJ2-7; a weak D match, TRBD2 (6 bases). Germline loops: CDR1 SGHVS, CDR2 FQNEAQ. V gave up 2 bases and J gave up 1 base, with 9 bases separating them. The length of the CDR3 is 14 residues. The DNA for the CDR3 is TGTGCCAGCAGCTTATACGCGGGATCCTACGAGCAGTACTTC. Protein: CASSLYAGSYEQYF.

This clonotype turned up a few times. The genes are TRBV7-9 and TRBJ2-6; maybe TRBD1 (6 bases). This CDR3 comprises 17 residues. Germline loops: CDR1 SEHNR, CDR2 FQNEAQ (reference sequence). Deletions cut 4 bases from V and 5 bases from J, with 18 bases between. This CDR3 is CASSSVDRSLWANVLTF. CDR3 sequence (DNA): TGTGCCAGCAGCTCGGTGGACAGATCTCTGTGGGCCAACGTCCTGACTTTC.

The V gene is TRBV7-9, the J gene TRBJ1-2; D may be TRBD1 (6 bases). CDR3 size: 13 residues. The germline V gene encodes CDR1 SEHNR and CDR2 FQNEAQ (reference sequence). The V gene lost 6 bases and the J gene lost 2 bases, with 10 bases spanning the gap. CDR3 bases: TGTGCCAGCAGGGAAACAGGGAACTATGGCTACACCTTC. This gives the protein CASRETGNYGYTF.

This clonotype appeared a few times. The genes are TRBV11-2 and TRBJ2-1; D might be TRBD1 or TRBD2, each matching 5 bases. V was cut by 5 bases and J by 7 bases, with 9 bases left in between. CDR1 and CDR2 from the germline V gene are SGHAT and FQNNGV. CDR3 length: 12 amino acids. The DNA of the CDR3 is TGTGCCAGCAGCGGGGGAAGAAATGAGCAGTTCTTC. It translates to CASSGGRNEQFF.

This clonotype has just a few counts. The CDR3 bases are TGCGCCAGCAGCCAAGAGACGGATGCTGGTTGGGGCTACACCTTC. Amino acids: CASSQETDAGWGYTF. The rearrangement joins TRBV4-1 to TRBJ1-2; D ambiguous. CDR1 and CDR2 (germline): MGHRA, YSYEKL. The CDR3 has 15 residues. V lost 0 bases to trimming and J lost 8 bases, with 16 bases between them.

This clonotype was seen a handful of times. This rearrangement joins TRBV6-2 or TRBV6-3 to TRBJ2-7, with D perhaps matching TRBD1 (6 bases). This CDR3 is built from 13 residues. Trimming removed 5 bases from V and 1 base from J, with 9 bases in between. Germline assignment: CDR1 MNHEY and CDR2 SVGEGT. CDR3 sequence (DNA): TGTGCCAGCAGTATACAGGGTTCCTACGAGCAGTACTTC. This codes for CASSIQGSYEQYF.

The V and J genes are TRBV2 and TRBJ2-3; unclear D gene. Germline loops: CDR1 SNHLY, CDR2 FYNNEI. The V gene lost 3 bases and the J gene lost 4 bases, with 5 bases spanning the gap. The CDR3 is made up of 12 amino acids. This CDR3 reads CASSDWSDTQYF. CDR3 DNA sequence: TGTGCCAGCAGTGATTGGTCAGATACGCAGTATTTT.

The chain combines TRBV29-1 with TRBJ2-3; D assignment may be TRBD1 or TRBD2 (5 bases each). Trimming cost V 6 bases and J 1 base, with 11 bases left between them. Germline V gene sequence: CDR1 SQVTM, CDR2 ANQGSEA. This CDR3 region has 13 residues. The chain's CDR3 is CSVIMGGTDTQYF. CDR3 in DNA: TGCAGCGTCATCATGGGGGGCACAGATACGCAGTATTTT.

The chain recombines TRBV9 with TRBJ1-4; D ambiguous. V gave up 3 bases and J gave up 0 bases, with 6 bases separating them. This CDR3 spans 14 amino acids. Germline V gene lookup returns CDR1 SGDLS and CDR2 YYNGEE. The CDR3 nucleotides read TGTGCCAGCAGCGCGGGAACAACTAATGAAAAACTGTTTTTT. Translated, it gives CASSAGTTNEKLFF.

This rearrangement joins TRBV19 to TRBJ1-1, with unresolved D. Trimming left V 7 bases short and J 5 bases short, with 14 bases between. Germline CDR1 and CDR2: LNHDA and SQIVND (reference sequence). This CDR3 is 13 amino acids long. The CDR3 DNA sequence: TGTGCCAGTATGGGGTGGGCGGTAACTGAAGCTTTCTTT. The encoded protein is CASMGWAVTEAFF.

This chain connects TRBV6-1 to TRBJ1-5; D is uncertain. Germline V gene sequence: CDR1 MNHNS, CDR2 SASEGT. Trimming left V 6 bases short and J 0 bases short, with 12 bases between. CDR3 length: 15 amino acids. CDR3 nucleotides: TGTGCCAGCAGGGCTGACCATTATAGCAATCAGCCCCAGCATTTT. Its protein product is CASRADHYSNQPQHF.

This clonotype was detected many times. The V and J genes are TRBV27 and TRBJ1-5, with D maybe TRBD1 (5 bases). V was shortened by 4 bases and J by 3 bases, with 7 bases between the two germline ends. The length of the CDR3 is 13 residues. Germline lookup yields CDR1 MNHEY and CDR2 SMNVEV (reference sequence). The chain's CDR3 is CASSWGNNQPQHF. Here the CDR3 DNA reads TGTGCCAGCAGTTGGGGGAACAATCAGCCCCAGCATTTT.

The chain links TRBV7-9 to TRBJ2-7; 7 nucleotides line up with TRBD1. This CDR3 comprises 14 residues. The J segment lost 4 bases and the V segment lost 5 bases, leaving 8 bases of the junction unmatched. The germline gives CDR1 SEHNR, CDR2 FQNEAQ (reference sequence). CDR3 sequence (DNA): TGTGCCAGCAGCATACCGGGACAGCCATACGAGCAGTACTTC. This codes for CASSIPGQPYEQYF.

The chain employs TRBV20-1 and TRBJ1-5; D unclear. Germline-derived CDR1 and CDR2 are DFQATT and SNEGSKA (reference sequence). The CDR3 has 16 amino acids. Trimming removed 0 bases from V and 0 bases from J, with 12 bases in between. CDR3: CSARDRESHSNQPQHF. CDR3 coding DNA: TGCAGTGCTAGAGATAGGGAGTCCCATAGCAATCAGCCCCAGCATTTT.

This clonotype has ten or more counts. V usage is TRBV9 and J usage is TRBJ2-1; 12 nucleotides line up with TRBD2. Trimming removed 4 bases from V and 4 bases from J; junction bases left unmatched: 9. The CDR3 loop spans 17 amino acids. In germline, CDR1 is SGDLS, CDR2 YYNGEE. The CDR3 nucleotides read TGTGCCAGCAGCTCCTCACTAGCGGGGGGTCTATACAATGAGCAGTTCTTC. Residues: CASSSSLAGGLYNEQFF.

This clonotype was counted a few times. The chain recombines TRBV7-2 with TRBJ2-1; 9 nucleotides line up with TRBD1. Germline CDR1 reads SGHTA; CDR2 reads FQGNSA. The CDR3 loop spans 15 amino acids. After removal of 1 base from V and 9 bases from J, the junction contained 7 bases not matched to a gene. CDR3: CASSLDGTGQGEQFF. In DNA form, the CDR3 reads TGTGCCAGCAGCTTAGACGGGACAGGGCAGGGTGAGCAGTTCTTC.

The chain recombines TRBV6-5 with TRBJ2-1; D is unresolved. CDR3 length equals 12 residues. V shed 7 bases and J shed 5 bases, with 9 bases lying between them. Germline V gives CDR1 MNHEY, CDR2 SVGAGI. The CDR3, as DNA: TGTGCCAGCACCGACACCAACAATGAGCAGTTCTTC. This gives the protein CASTDTNNEQFF.

This clonotype was found many times. The V and J genes are TRBV12-3 or TRBV12-4 and TRBJ2-7; 9 positions agree with TRBD1. The CDR3 is made up of 14 amino acids. The J segment lost 3 bases and the V segment lost 5 bases, leaving 5 bases of the junction unmatched. The CDR3 reads CASSLRQGGYEQYF. The CDR3 bases are TGTGCCAGCAGTCTCAGACAGGGGGGCTACGAGCAGTACTTC.

This clonotype was observed at least ten times. The CDR3 nucleotides read TGTGCCAGCAGTGCGGAGACCAACCCCACTGAAGCTTTCTTT. Protein: CASSAETNPTEAFF. The chain couples TRBV12-3 or TRBV12-4 to TRBJ1-1; no definite D call. The CDR3 runs to 14 residues. The V end was cut by 5 bases, the J end by 4 bases, with 14 bases between.

A few counts support this clonotype. The chain combines TRBV5-4 with TRBJ1-1; D is possibly TRBD1 (5 bases). The CDR3 spans 13 residues. V gave up 2 bases and J gave up 4 bases, with 9 bases separating them. Per the germline V gene, CDR1 is SGHNT and CDR2 is YYREEE (reference sequence). The CDR3 DNA reads TGTGCCAGCAGCTTCCAGGGATCCACTGAAGCTTTCTTT. This codes for CASSFQGSTEAFF.

This clonotype was detected many times. The genes are TRBV6-1 and TRBJ2-6; weak D call: TRBD2 (6 bases). V lost 3 bases and J lost 8, with 23 bases in between. The CDR3 covers 18 residues. From germline, CDR1 is MNHNS and CDR2 SASEGT. Here the CDR3 DNA reads TGTGCCAGCAGTGATTTCCGCCTTCAGGCGGGGCAGCCCAACGTCCTGACTTTC. Translating gives CASSDFRLQAGQPNVLTF.

This clonotype was recorded a few times. This rearrangement joins TRBV6-5 to TRBJ2-5; 7 bases match TRBD2. Unmatched junction bases numbered 5, after V lost 4 bases and J lost 0 bases. Germline V CDR1 and CDR2: MNHEY, SVGAGI. The CDR3 spans 15 residues. This CDR3 is CASSSSLADQETQYF. CDR3 nucleotide sequence: TGTGCCAGCAGTTCTTCTCTAGCGGACCAAGAGACCCAGTACTTC.

The chain recombines TRBV20-1 with TRBJ2-3, with D tentatively TRBD1 or TRBD2 (5 bases each). The germline CDR1 and CDR2 sequences are DFQATT and SNEGSKA (reference sequence). Trimming pared 3 bases from V and 0 bases from J, leaving 10 bases between. The CDR3 contains 14 residues. Here the CDR3 DNA reads TGCAGTGCTAGCGGGGCACCTAGCACAGATACGCAGTATTTT. Protein: CSASGAPSTDTQYF.

Ten or more counts support this clonotype. The chain employs TRBV7-8 and TRBJ1-3; no reliable D call. This CDR3 is built from 16 residues. V was shortened by 1 base and J by 0 bases, with 10 bases between the two germline ends. CDR1 is SGHVS and CDR2 is FQNEAQ in the germline V gene. CDR3 DNA: TGTGCCAGCAGCTTAGAAGCGGGGAGCTCTGGAAACACCATATATTTT. As protein: CASSLEAGSSGNTIYF.

The rearrangement uses TRBV2 and TRBJ2-3, with 7 positions matching TRBD1. The junction had 13 bases not matched to a gene; V was cut back by 7 bases and J by 3 bases. The CDR3 runs 16 residues. Germline CDR1 and CDR2: SNHLY and FYNNEI. CDR3: CASNPFVGGWTDTQYF. CDR3 bases: TGTGCCAGCAATCCCTTTGTAGGGGGCTGGACAGATACGCAGTATTTT.